The rows below give T cell receptor beta chains drawn from one sample of a study of blood T cell repertoires in COVID-19. The method was immunoSEQ multiplex PCR; TCRdb's version includes in-frame clones alone and lacks a portion of them. Here the sample spans 200,000 to 300,000 clones, just under 90% being singletons. Sequencing was done on a sample of peripheral blood. The source of these receptors is a woman in her thirties or forties with acute or convalescent COVID-19. The CDR3 runs from the conserved cysteine through the conserved F or W.

>TRBV2|TRBJ1-5
CASPTLEGPLEHQPQHF
>TRBV19|TRBJ2-3
CASTEGRGLAGGHTQYF
>TRBV10-3|TRBJ2-6
CAIGGAVSRGTSGANVLTF
>TRBV5-1|TRBJ1-2
CASSLTGGPNYGYTF
>TRBV7-3|TRBJ1-1
CASMEQGNTEAFF
>TRBV5-1|TRBJ2-3
CASSLSAAGSTDTQYF
>TRBV12-5|TRBJ2-3
CASGLGTGQWDTQYF
>TRBV7-2|TRBJ1-2
CASSSPGFLYGYTF
>TRBV27|TRBJ1-2
CASSLGGARYGYTF
>TRBV28|TRBJ2-1
CASSTIRLAGGGPRAYNEQFF
>TRBV12-3/TRBV12-4|TRBJ1-5
CAIGQGTQPQHF
>TRBV7-2|TRBJ1-2
CASSPDSLYGYTF
>TRBV5-1|TRBJ2-1
CASSLVTGFWEQFF
>TRBV7-9|TRBJ1-2
CASSLARGLGYTF
>TRBV9|TRBJ2-1
CASSVGTVGGNEQFF
>TRBV5-1|TRBJ1-2
CASSLAGQVANYGYTF
>TRBV5-6|TRBJ1-2
CASSLKTPLAGGGYTF